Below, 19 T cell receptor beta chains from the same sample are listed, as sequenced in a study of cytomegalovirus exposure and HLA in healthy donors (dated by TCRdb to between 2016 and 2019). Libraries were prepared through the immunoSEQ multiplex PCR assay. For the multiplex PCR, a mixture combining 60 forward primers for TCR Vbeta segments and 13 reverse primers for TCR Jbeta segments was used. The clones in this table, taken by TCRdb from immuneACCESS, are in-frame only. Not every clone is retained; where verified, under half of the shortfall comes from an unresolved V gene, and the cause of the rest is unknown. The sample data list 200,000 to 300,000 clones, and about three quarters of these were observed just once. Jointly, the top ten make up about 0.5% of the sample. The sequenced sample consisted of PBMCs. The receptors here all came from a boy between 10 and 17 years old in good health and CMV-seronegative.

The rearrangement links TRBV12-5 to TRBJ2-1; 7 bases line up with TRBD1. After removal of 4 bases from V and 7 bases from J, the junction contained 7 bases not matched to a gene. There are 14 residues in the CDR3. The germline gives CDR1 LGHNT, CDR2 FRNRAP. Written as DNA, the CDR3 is TGTGCTAGTGGTTCTCGACAGGGTCCTAATGAGCAGTTCTTC. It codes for CASGSRQGPNEQFF.

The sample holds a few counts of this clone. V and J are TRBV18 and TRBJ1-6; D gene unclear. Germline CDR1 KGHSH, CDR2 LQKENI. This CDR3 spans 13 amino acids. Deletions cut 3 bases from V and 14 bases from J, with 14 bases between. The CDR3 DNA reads TGTGCCAGCTCACCTAATGAGGGTGCGGCCCTCCACTTT. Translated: CASSPNEGAALHF.

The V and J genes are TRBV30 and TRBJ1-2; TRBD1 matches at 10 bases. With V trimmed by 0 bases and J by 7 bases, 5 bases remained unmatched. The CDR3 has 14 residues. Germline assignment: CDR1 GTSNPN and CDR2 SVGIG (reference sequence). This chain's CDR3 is CAWSVSGQGTGYTF. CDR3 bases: TGTGCCTGGAGTGTGTCGGGACAGGGGACTGGCTACACCTTC.

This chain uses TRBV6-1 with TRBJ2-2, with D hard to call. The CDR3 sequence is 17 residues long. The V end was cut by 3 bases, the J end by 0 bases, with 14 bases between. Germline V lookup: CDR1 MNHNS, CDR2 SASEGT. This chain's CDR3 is CASSDAGLPTNTGELFF. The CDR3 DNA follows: TGTGCCAGCAGTGACGCAGGCCTACCCACGAACACCGGGGAGCTGTTTTTT.

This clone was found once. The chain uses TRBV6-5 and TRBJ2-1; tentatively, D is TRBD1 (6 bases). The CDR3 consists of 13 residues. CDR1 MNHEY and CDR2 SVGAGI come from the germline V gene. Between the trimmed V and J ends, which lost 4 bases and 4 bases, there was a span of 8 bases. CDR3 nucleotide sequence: TGTGCCAGCAGTTTAACAGGGTACAATGAGCAGTTCTTC. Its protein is CASSLTGYNEQFF.

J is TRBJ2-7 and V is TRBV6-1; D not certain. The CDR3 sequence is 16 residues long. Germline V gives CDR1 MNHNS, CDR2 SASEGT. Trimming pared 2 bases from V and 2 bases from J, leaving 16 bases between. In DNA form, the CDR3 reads TGTGCCAGCAGTGAAACCCCCCGAGAGCCTGCCTACGAGCAGTACTTC. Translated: CASSETPREPAYEQYF.

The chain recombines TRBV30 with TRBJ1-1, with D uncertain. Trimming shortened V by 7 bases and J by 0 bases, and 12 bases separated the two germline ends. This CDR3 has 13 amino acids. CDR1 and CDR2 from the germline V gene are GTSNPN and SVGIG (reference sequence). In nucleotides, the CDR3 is TGTGCCTTCTGCCTAAATTTGAACACTGAAGCTTTCTTT. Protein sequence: CAFCLNLNTEAFF.

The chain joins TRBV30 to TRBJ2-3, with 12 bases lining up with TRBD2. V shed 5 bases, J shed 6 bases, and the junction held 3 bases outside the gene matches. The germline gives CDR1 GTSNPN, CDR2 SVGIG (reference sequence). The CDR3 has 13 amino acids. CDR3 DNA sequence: TGTGCCTGGCAAACTAGCGGGGGGGATACGCAGTATTTT. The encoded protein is CAWQTSGGDTQYF.

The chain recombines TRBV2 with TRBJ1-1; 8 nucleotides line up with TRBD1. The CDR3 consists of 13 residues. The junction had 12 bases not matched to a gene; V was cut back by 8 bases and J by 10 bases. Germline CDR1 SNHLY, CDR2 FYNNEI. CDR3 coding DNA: TGTGCCAGCTATTCTGGACAGGGCCGGGGAGCTTTCTTT. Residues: CASYSGQGRGAFF.

The CDR3 DNA reads as TGTGCCTGGAGTGTACAACGCGGGTTCGCGCCTAATGAAAAACTGTTTTTT. Translating gives CAWSVQRGFAPNEKLFF. This chain joins TRBV30 and TRBJ1-4; D is undetermined. Trimming left V 0 bases short and J 3 bases short, with 17 bases between. Per germline, CDR1 GTSNPN and CDR2 SVGIG (reference sequence). The CDR3 is 17 residues long.

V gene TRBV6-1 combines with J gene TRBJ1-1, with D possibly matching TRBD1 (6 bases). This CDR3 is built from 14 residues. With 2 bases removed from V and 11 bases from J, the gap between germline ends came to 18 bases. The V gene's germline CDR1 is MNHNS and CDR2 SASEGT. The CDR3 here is CASSEMGDTGRAFF. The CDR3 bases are TGTGCCAGCAGTGAAATGGGGGACACGGGTAGGGCTTTCTTT.

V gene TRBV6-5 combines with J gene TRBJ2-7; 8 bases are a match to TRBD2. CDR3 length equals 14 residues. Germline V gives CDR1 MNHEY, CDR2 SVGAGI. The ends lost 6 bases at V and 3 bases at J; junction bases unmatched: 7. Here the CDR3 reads CASSQGLESYEQYF. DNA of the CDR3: TGTGCCAGCAGCCAGGGACTAGAAAGCTACGAGCAGTACTTC.

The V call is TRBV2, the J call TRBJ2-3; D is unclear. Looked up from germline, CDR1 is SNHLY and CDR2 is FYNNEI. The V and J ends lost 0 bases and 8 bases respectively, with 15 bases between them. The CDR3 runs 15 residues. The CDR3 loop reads CASSEALFPGGTQYF. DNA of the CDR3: TGTGCCAGCAGTGAAGCCCTTTTTCCGGGTGGTACGCAGTATTTT.

This CDR3 reads CASSQHVRGGDEKLFF. CDR3 nucleotide sequence: TGCGCCAGCAGCCAACACGTGAGGGGGGGTGATGAAAAACTGTTTTTT. This chain uses TRBV4-1 with TRBJ1-4, with a tentative D call TRBD1 (6 bases). CDR1 is MGHRA and CDR2 is YSYEKL in the germline V gene. V lost 2 bases and J lost 6, with 16 bases in between. The CDR3 sequence is 16 residues long.

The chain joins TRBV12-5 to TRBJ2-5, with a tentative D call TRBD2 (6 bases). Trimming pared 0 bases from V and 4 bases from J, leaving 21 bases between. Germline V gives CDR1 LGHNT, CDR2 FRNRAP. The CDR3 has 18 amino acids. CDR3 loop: CASGLVRDGGTRIETQYF. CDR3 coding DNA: TGTGCTAGTGGTTTGGTTCGTGATGGGGGGACCAGAATAGAGACCCAGTACTTC.

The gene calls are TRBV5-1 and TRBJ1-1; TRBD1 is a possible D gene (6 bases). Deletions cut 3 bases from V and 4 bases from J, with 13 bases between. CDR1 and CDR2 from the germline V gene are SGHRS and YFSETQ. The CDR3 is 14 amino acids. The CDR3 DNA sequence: TGCGCCAGCAGCTCCTCTGTAGGGGGCACTGAAGCTTTCTTT. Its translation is CASSSSVGGTEAFF.

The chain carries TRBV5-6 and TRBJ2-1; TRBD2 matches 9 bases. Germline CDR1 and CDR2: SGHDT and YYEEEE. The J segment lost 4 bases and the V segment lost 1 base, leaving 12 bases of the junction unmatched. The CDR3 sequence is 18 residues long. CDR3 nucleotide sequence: TGTGCCAGCAGCTTGCCTACTGAGCGGGAGGATATATACAATGAGCAGTTCTTC. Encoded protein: CASSLPTEREDIYNEQFF.

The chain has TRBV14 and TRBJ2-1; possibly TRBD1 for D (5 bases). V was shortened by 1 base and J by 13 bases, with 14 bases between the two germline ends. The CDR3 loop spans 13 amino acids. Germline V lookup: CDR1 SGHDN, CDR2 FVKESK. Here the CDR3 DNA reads TGTGCCAGCAGCCAAGCTGGGGCATCTTCTCAGTTCTTC. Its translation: CASSQAGASSQFF.

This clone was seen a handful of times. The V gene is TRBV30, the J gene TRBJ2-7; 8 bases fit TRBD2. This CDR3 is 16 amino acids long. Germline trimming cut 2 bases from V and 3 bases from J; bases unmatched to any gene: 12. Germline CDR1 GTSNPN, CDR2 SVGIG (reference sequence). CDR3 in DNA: TGTGCCTGGAGTTCTAAGGCGACTAGCGCGCACTACGAGCAGTACTTC. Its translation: CAWSSKATSAHYEQYF.